Below are 9 T cell receptor beta chains sequenced from a single sample in a study of cytomegalovirus exposure and HLA in healthy donors. The PCR ran on 60 Vbeta and 13 Jbeta primers. Clones were sequenced by immunoSEQ multiplex PCR, and TCRdb holds only the in-frame ones, with some missing. The sample carries roughly 100,000 clones, roughly 80% recorded once. The sample comprised PBMCs. The receptor source for this set is a man aged 35-49 years in good health and CMV-seronegative.

The sample holds one count of this clone. The chain recombines TRBV5-1 with TRBJ2-7; 8 nucleotides align to TRBD2. The J segment lost 2 bases and the V segment lost 2 bases, leaving 9 bases of the junction unmatched. Germline-derived CDR1 and CDR2 are SGHRS and YFSETQ. CDR3 length: 16 amino acids. Here the CDR3 reads CASSLSERELTYEQYF. CDR3 bases: TGCGCCAGCAGCTTATCGGAGCGGGAGCTTACCTACGAGCAGTACTTC.

V and J are TRBV7-3 and TRBJ1-1; 9 bases agree with TRBD1. Trimming took 7 bases from V and 1 from J; bases not matched to a gene: 4. CDR3 size: 14 residues. The V gene's germline CDR1 is SGHTA and CDR2 FQGTGA. CDR3 sequence reads: CASKQGQGNTEAFF. In DNA form, the CDR3 reads TGTGCCAGCAAACAGGGACAGGGGAACACTGAAGCTTTCTTT.

V gene TRBV18 combines with J gene TRBJ2-7; D is possibly TRBD1 (5 bases). Trimming removed 2 bases at V and 0 bases at J, with 8 bases between. The CDR3 is made up of 14 amino acids. Germline CDR1 and CDR2: KGHSH and LQKENI. The CDR3 DNA sequence: TGTGCCAGCTCACCAAGGGGTGGCTCCTACGAGCAGTACTTC. It codes for CASSPRGGSYEQYF.

The V and J genes are TRBV4-3 and TRBJ1-3, with D unresolved. Trimming removed 1 base at V and 0 bases at J, with 7 bases between. The CDR3 consists of 15 residues. The germline V gene has CDR1 LGHNA and CDR2 YSLEER. This chain's CDR3 is CASSQGPSSGNTIYF. In nucleotides, the CDR3 is TGCGCCAGCAGCCAAGGACCTAGCTCTGGAAACACCATATATTTT.

The chain has TRBV27 and TRBJ2-7; D may be TRBD2 (7 bases). V gave up 3 bases and J gave up 6 bases, with 12 bases separating them. The CDR3 covers 13 residues. Germline-derived CDR1 and CDR2 are MNHEY and SMNVEV (reference sequence). In nucleotides, the CDR3 is TGTGCCAGCAGTTTTCCAGGGGAGGGCGAGCAGTACTTC. It encodes CASSFPGEGEQYF.

The DNA of the CDR3 is TGTGCCAGCAGTGACGGACTAGCGGGGACCTACAATGAGCAGTTCTTC. It specifies CASSDGLAGTYNEQFF. The chain employs TRBV28 and TRBJ2-1; 12 bases fit TRBD2. Germline CDR1 and CDR2: MDHEN and SYDVKM. J lost 2 bases, V lost 5 bases, and 4 bases had no gene match. The CDR3 consists of 16 residues.

The rearrangement joins TRBV11-2 to TRBJ2-2, with TRBD1 as a possible D gene (5 bases). CDR1 and CDR2 (germline): SGHAT, FQNNGV. The V end was cut by 5 bases, the J end by 2 bases, with 15 bases between. The CDR3 sequence is 16 residues long. The CDR3 region is CASSTRRQRNTGELFF. The CDR3, as DNA: TGTGCCAGCAGCACCCGCCGACAGCGAAACACCGGGGAGCTGTTTTTT.

This clone was picked up one time. The gene calls are TRBV18 and TRBJ2-1; TRBD1 is a possible D gene (8 bases). The CDR3 extends over 15 amino acids. Germline-derived CDR1 and CDR2 are KGHSH and LQKENI. The ends were cut back, 3 bases at V and 7 bases at J, with 16 bases in the middle. The CDR3 DNA is TGTGCCAGCTCACCGACAGGGGTCGGGGGGAATGAGCAGTTCTTC. It is translated as CASSPTGVGGNEQFF.

The rearrangement joins TRBV28 to TRBJ2-1, with D possibly TRBD2 on 6 matching bases. CDR3 length: 15 residues. V was pared by 1 base and J by 3 bases, with 10 bases between. Germline V CDR1 and CDR2: MDHEN, SYDVKM. The CDR3, as DNA: TGTGCCAGCAGTTTATTGTGGGGGGACTACAATGAGCAGTTCTTC. Translation gives CASSLLWGDYNEQFF.